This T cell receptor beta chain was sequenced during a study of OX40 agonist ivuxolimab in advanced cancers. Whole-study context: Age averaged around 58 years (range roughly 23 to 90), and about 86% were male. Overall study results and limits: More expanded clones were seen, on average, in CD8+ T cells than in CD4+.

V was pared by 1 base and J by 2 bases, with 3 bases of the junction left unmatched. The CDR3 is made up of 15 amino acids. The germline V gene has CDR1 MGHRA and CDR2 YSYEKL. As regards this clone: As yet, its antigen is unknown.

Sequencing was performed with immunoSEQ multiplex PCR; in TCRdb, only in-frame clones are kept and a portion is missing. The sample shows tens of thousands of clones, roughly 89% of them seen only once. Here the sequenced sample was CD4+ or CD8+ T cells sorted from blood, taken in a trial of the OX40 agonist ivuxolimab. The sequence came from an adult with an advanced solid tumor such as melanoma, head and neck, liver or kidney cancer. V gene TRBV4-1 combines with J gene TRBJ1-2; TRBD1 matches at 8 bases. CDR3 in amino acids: CASSQAGTGNYGYTF. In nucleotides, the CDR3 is TGCGCCAGCAGCCAAGCCGGGACAGGAAACTATGGCTACACCTTC.